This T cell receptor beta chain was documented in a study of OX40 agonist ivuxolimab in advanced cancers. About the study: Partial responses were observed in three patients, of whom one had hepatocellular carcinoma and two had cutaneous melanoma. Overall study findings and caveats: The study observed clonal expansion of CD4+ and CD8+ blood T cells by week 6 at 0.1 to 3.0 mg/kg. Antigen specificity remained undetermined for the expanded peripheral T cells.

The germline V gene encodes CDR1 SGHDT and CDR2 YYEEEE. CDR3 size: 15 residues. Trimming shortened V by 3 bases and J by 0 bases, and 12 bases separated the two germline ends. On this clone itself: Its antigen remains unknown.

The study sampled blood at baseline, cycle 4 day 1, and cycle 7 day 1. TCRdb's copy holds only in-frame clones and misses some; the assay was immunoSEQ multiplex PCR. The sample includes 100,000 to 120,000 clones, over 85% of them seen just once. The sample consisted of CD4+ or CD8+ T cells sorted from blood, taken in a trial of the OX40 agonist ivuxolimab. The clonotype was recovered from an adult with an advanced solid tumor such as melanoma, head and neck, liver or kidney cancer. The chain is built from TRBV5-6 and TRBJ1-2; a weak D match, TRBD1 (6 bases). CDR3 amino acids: CASSSIGGPNYGYTF. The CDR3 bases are TGTGCCAGCAGCTCCATAGGGGGGCCTAACTATGGCTACACCTTC.